This TCR beta chain stems from a study of cytomegalovirus exposure and HLA in healthy donors (dated by TCRdb to about 2017). Context from the whole study: An earlier analysis of some 600 of the donors reported approximately 300 Gb of sequence data and 117 million unique TCR beta sequences obtained from around 180 million T cells. Roughly 290 gigabases of sequencing data and tens of millions of unique TCR sequences made up an early release that covered roughly 670 HLA-typed donors. Of the 398 genotyped donors, over 70% fell in the genetic ancestry cluster associated with self-reported Caucasian donors. The study was designed to test whether signatures of past pathogen exposure could be identified by cataloging public T cell receptors. The study used immunosequencing to profile the T cell repertoires of under 700 subjects and linked those repertoires to cytomegalovirus serostatus. Besides the first cohort of roughly 640 subjects, a separate validation cohort made up of 90 to 150 different subjects was used. High-throughput TCR immunosequencing, statistical association of individual TCRs with disease status, and machine learning were combined to predict cytomegalovirus infection status. A later analysis re-analyzed previously published TCR beta repertoires from approximately 700 donors and added high-resolution HLA genotyping to study TCR occurrence patterns. Rather than using new phenotypic data, the later analysis identified candidate immune exposures from TCR beta sequences and from how often those sequences occurred across donors. An earlier analysis of around 580 of the donors used high-throughput TCR beta sequencing to judge whether each TCR beta V gene segment behaved as functional or pseudogenic. Donor age, sex, ethnicity and CMV serostatus were collected together with the repertoire data. In a later genetic analysis, genome-wide SNP genotypes for about three fifths of the roughly 670 donors were used, and that subset was treated as a discovery cohort. All discovery cohort repertoires had been generated on a single sequencing platform. Class I and class II HLA loci were covered by the typing at four-digit resolution. Typing coverage varied by locus: roughly 620-630 donors for A, B, C, DRB1 and DQB1; about 520 for DQA1; 606 for DPA1; around 450 for DPB1. Roughly 5 DR-DQ haplotypes were handled as single units for association and clustering, since linkage in the cohort was strong. Among approximately 370 genotyped donors of the cohort, an average of around 240,000 unique TCR beta nucleotide sequences was sequenced per donor, of which roughly 18% were non-productive.

Findings and caveats that apply to the study as a whole: When HLA alleles, especially DR and DQ, strongly co-occurred, attributing TCR associations to individual alleles was difficult. Most CMV-associated TCR beta chains appeared to be HLA-restricted in a later analysis, and the HLA associations seemed to be driven largely by CMV exposure. The authors suggested that the approach could potentially be extended to other disease states and immunological phenotypes. The only immune exposure information available for the cohort was CMV serostatus. In the study, some 160 TCR beta chains were listed as associated with cytomegalovirus. V-gene and J-gene trimming of TCR beta chains was associated with a missense DCLRE1C variant in a later genetic analysis, and the association was replicated in an independent cohort. Most TCR sequences were observed very rarely across donors, whereas some public TCRs were present in many individuals. In a later analysis, HLA-associated TCR beta chains were found to be more clonally expanded and to have lower generation probabilities than equally common non-associated chains. Linkage disequilibrium might explain the correlated functional status among segregating V segments, but an unknown experimental factor could not be ruled out. A later analysis associated 15,000 to 20,000 TCR beta sequences with specific HLA alleles at a false discovery rate of 0.05. In an earlier analysis of more than 450 of the donors, most TCR beta V segments were observed in productive rearrangements about 87% or about 30% of the time, broadly matching IMGT annotations. Because some donors lacked HLA typing at each locus, the association tests relied only on the typed subset. The classifier was reported to diagnose cytomegalovirus status with high specificity and sensitivity in both the original cohort and the validation cohort. In vitro tests confirmed that a few of the cytomegalovirus-associated TCR beta chains recognize cytomegalovirus antigens. A group of highly shared sequence variants was considered likely to be a technical artifact of the sequencing pipeline. Sequencing depth was assumed to be roughly uniform across donors in the presence/absence analyses, though that assumption may not hold. Because counts were too low, roughly 16 rarely observed V segments, including chromosome 9 orphons, were excluded from the earlier analysis of around 640 of the donors. According to a later genetic analysis, donors in an Asian-associated ancestry cluster had fewer N-insertions in productive TCRs than the roughly 700-donor mean. In a later analysis, TCR association rates were found to vary across HLA loci, with the most associated TCRs seen for DRB1 alleles and the fewest for HLA-C alleles. A further reported finding was that TCR beta sequences accurately predicted the HLA-A and HLA-B alleles for most subjects in the first cohort. This cohort had only TCR beta chains sequenced, and the lack of alpha or paired-chain data limited which features could be detected. In a later analysis, several top co-occurrence clusters were reported to appear linked to parvovirus B19, influenza, CMV and Epstein-Barr virus.

This clone appeared a single time. Its cognate antigen has yet to be identified. Nothing much larger sits one base from this clone, and base qualities are not available. Library prep was done by the immunoSEQ multiplex PCR assay. A mixture of 60 forward primers for TCR Vbeta segments and 13 reverse primers for TCR Jbeta segments was used in the multiplex PCR. A multiplex PCR assay on genomic DNA amplified the CDR3 region of rearranged TCR beta genes. Amplified TCR beta libraries were sequenced as 87-base-pair reads on the Illumina HiSeq System. Processing in the source paper ran as follows. A later analysis counted about 80 million unique TCR beta chains across the 550 to 700 repertoires, and 10 million to 11 million of these chains were shared by at least two donors. Raw reads were error-corrected and collapsed into unique sequences with a nearest-neighbor algorithm that merged closely related sequences to remove PCR and sequencing errors. To assign V, D and J gene segments, CDR3 sequences were aligned to IMGT reference sequences. For a sequence to be retained, a match of at least six nucleotides was required to both a V gene segment and a J gene segment. A rearrangement counted as productive if the CDR3 had no stop codons and remained in frame with V and J, and every other rearrangement counted as non-productive. CDR3 was defined according to IMGT convention as the region running from the second conserved V-encoded cysteine to the conserved J-encoded phenylalanine. The earlier analysis of about 620 of the donors excluded sequences that lacked an unambiguous match to a single V gene segment. In an earlier analysis of approximately 500 of the donors, a V segment was called functional when productive rearrangements were above 56.7%, and segregating when the standard deviation between donors exceeded 5%. A statistical classification framework was built to diagnose cytomegalovirus status from the catalog of TCR beta chain sequences. A later analysis assigned V and J genes by comparing TCR nucleotide sequences with IMGT/GENE-DB human TR gene sequences. A later analysis assigned CDR3 sequences and most-parsimonious VDJ recombination scenarios with the TCRdist pipeline. In a later analysis, each TCR beta chain was defined by its CDR3 amino acid sequence together with its V-gene family, and reads lacking a unique V-gene family were excluded. In a later analysis, fewer than 650 highly shared, low-generation-probability nucleotide sequences were removed to address suspected cross-contamination and a sequencing artifact. For each public chain, a later analysis derived a clonal expansion index from normalized ranks of inferred template counts within each repertoire. Generation probabilities in a later analysis came from a VDJ recombination model fitted to out-of-frame rearrangements, and those results were checked against IGoR. A later analysis scored TCR-TCR, TCR-HLA and TCR-CMV co-occurrence with hypergeometric tests, applying a repertoire-size bias correction to TCR pairs. False discovery rates were estimated in a later analysis by permuting HLA or CMV assignments 20 times. In a later analysis, co-occurring TCRs were grouped with DBSCAN, and TCRdist sequence similarity was added when clustering was performed within HLA-allele-positive subsets. Repertoires with fewer than 30,000 or more than 120,000 public chains, plus five repertoires with anomalous nucleotide sharing, were excluded from co-occurrence clustering. TCRdb provides this immuneACCESS table in a form limited to in-frame rearrangements. Some clones are lacking; in checked studies, under half of them reflect an unresolved V gene, and why the rest are absent is not known. V and J calls and clone size are as listed in that table; D and trimming were resolved from the DNA. A total of some 130,000 clones appear in this sample, roughly 70% of them only once. Roughly 6.6% of the sample belongs to the ten largest clones.

The cohort consisted of 666 healthy bone marrow donors. At the time of sampling, all cohort members were nominally healthy, though unrecorded immune exposures were likely present. The donor tested CMV seronegative, placing the donor among the 300 to 450 seronegative members of the cohort. A peripheral blood sample was provided by each donor, and peripheral blood mononuclear cells were used for TCR beta sequencing. Genomic DNA extraction from the blood cell samples was performed with the Qiagen DNeasy Blood Extraction Kit. The sequence was obtained from a man aged 25-45 years in good health and CMV-seronegative. Material: PBMCs.

CDR3 loop: CASSLDQGGGVTYEQYF. The nucleotides are TGTGCCAGCAGCTTAGATCAGGGCGGGGGCGTAACCTACGAGCAGTACTTC. Here the chain combines TRBV11-2 and TRBJ2-7, with a tentative D gene TRBD2 over 7 matching bases. V is cut by 0 bases and J by 2 bases, and the space between the germline ends is 17 bases. From the germline V gene, CDR1 is SGHAT and CDR2 is FQNNGV. The CDR3, from cysteine to phenylalanine, totals 17 residues. The only DNA kept is the CDR3, 51 bases in frame from the first base.